This T cell receptor (beta chain) was profiled in a study of blood T cells in healthy people across ages. Study-wide context: When template switching was applied, about one barcoded beta molecule was captured per two T cells.

V lost 11 bases and J 0 bases, leaving 9 bases between the germline ends. Germline values: CDR1 SGHAT, CDR2 FQNNGV. The CDR3 extends over 12 amino acids. Researchers collected 9 to 10 milliliters of peripheral blood from every single donor. PBMCs, at least 6.5 million per sample, were isolated. Total RNA, at least 6 micrograms per sample, came from PBMCs. A second PCR, run for roughly 7 to 11 cycles, used a sample-barcoded 5' primer plus a J-beta primer mix. TCRdb reanalysed the 5' RACE reads using MiXCR and keeps one entry per CDR3 protein. The sample has some 1,800,000 distinct CDR3 sequences, about 39% seen once; the top ten hold approximately 22%.

The TCR was taken from a human donor in good health. The gene calls are TRBV11-2 and TRBJ2-3; unclear D gene. Sequenced material: blood. DNA for the CDR3: TGTGCCGCAACCTCTAGCACAGATACGCAGTATTTT. Its protein product is CAATSSTDTQYF.